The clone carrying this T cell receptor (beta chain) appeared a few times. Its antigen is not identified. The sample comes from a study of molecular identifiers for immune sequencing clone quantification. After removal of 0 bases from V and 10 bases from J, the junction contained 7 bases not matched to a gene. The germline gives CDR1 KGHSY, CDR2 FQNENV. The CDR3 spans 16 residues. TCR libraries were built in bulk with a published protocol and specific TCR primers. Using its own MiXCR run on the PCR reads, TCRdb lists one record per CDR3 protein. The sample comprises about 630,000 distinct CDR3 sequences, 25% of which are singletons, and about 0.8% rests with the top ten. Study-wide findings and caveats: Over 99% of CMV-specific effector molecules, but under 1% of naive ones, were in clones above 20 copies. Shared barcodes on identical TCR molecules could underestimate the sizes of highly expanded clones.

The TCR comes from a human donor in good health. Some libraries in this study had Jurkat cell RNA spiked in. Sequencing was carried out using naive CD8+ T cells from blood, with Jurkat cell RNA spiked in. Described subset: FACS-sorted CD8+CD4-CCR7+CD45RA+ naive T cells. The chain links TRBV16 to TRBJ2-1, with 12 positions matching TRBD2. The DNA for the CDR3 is TGTGCCAGCAGCCAATCGTTGGCTAGCGGGGGGGGCGAGCAGTTCTTC. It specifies CASSQSLASGGGEQFF. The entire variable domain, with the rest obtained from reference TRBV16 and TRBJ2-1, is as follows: GEEVAQTPKHLVRGEGQKAKLYCAPIKGHSYVFWYQQVLKNEFKFLISFQNENVFDETGMPKERFSAKCLPNSPCSLEIQATKLEDSAVYFCASSQSLASGGGEQFFGPGTRLTVL.